Listed below are T cell receptor beta chains from one sample, sequenced in a study of T cell repertoires in cytomegalovirus infection. For these TCRs, the target antigens are not known. MiXCR, run by TCRdb on the reads, gives a single entry per CDR3 protein. The sample lists roughly 160,000 distinct CDR3 sequences; about a fifth were seen once. The sequencing here drew on CD8+ T cells from cultured PBMCs, taken from culture after CMV antigen stimulation. The receptor set was obtained from a human donor in good health (CMV status not recorded). Some clones in this sample may be carry-over from other donors' samples. Both conserved end residues are part of each CDR3. Fields, in order: V gene, D gene, J gene, clone size, CDR3 DNA, CDR3 protein. A D gene is named only where the DNA matches it firmly. Size tells how often a clone was seen (once, few, many) or the class of an expanded clone, and some rows leave it out.

V: TRBV19
D: TRBD1
J: TRBJ1-5
size: NA
DNA: TGTGCCAGTAGTATCAGGGGGGCTCTCGATCAGCCCCAGCATTTT
CDR3: CASSIRGALDQPQHF

V: TRBV12-3/TRBV12-4
D: NA
J: TRBJ1-2
size: few
DNA: TGTGCCAGCGAGGGACGGGCTTATGGCTACACCTTC
CDR3: CASEGRAYGYTF

V: TRBV6-2/TRBV6-3
D: NA
J: TRBJ1-5
size: many
DNA: TGTGCCAGCAGCCATAGTCAGAGAGGGAATCAGCCCCAGCATTTT
CDR3: CASSHSQRGNQPQHF

V: TRBV10-3
D: NA
J: TRBJ2-7
size: few
DNA: TGTGCCATCAGTGACAGGGGTGGCTACGAGCAGTACTTC
CDR3: CAISDRGGYEQYF

V: TRBV6-5
D: NA
J: TRBJ2-7
size: NA
DNA: TGTGCCAGCAGTTACGCTCCAGGGGACTACGAGCAGTACTTC
CDR3: CASSYAPGDYEQYF

V: TRBV4-1
D: NA
J: TRBJ2-5
size: few
DNA: TGCGCCAGCAGCCAAGGAGCCTTCGAGACCCAGTACTTC
CDR3: CASSQGAFETQYF

V: TRBV4-3
D: NA
J: TRBJ2-2
size: NA
DNA: TGCGCCAGCAGCCATCTCCTGGGGGAGGGGGCGACCGGGGAGCTGTTTTTT
CDR3: CASSHLLGEGATGELFF

V: TRBV7-9
D: NA
J: TRBJ2-2
size: NA
DNA: TGTGCCAGCAGCCGTGATGGGGGCTCGTACACCGGGGAGCTGTTTTTT
CDR3: CASSRDGGSYTGELFF

V: TRBV4-1
D: TRBD1
J: TRBJ1-2
size: few
DNA: TGCGCCAGCAGCCAAGAAGGACAGGGGGCCTATGGCTACACCTTC
CDR3: CASSQEGQGAYGYTF

V: TRBV7-2
D: NA
J: TRBJ1-6
size: NA
DNA: TGTGCCAGCAGCTTAGGGACTGCCCTCCACTTT
CDR3: CASSLGTALHF

V: TRBV7-9
D: TRBD1
J: TRBJ1-1
size: few
DNA: TGTGCCAGCAGCTCTCCCCCGACAGGGAGCACTGAAGCTTTCTTT
CDR3: CASSSPPTGSTEAFF

V: TRBV5-6
D: NA
J: TRBJ2-5
size: NA
DNA: TGTGCCAGCAGCTTGGAGGTACAGGGCGAGACCCAGTACTTC
CDR3: CASSLEVQGETQYF

V: TRBV6-2/TRBV6-3
D: NA
J: TRBJ1-1
size: NA
DNA: TGTGCCAGCCGGACGGCGGTGAACACTGAAGCTTTCTTT
CDR3: CASRTAVNTEAFF

V: TRBV7-9
D: TRBD1
J: TRBJ1-2
size: few
DNA: TGTGCCAGCAGCTTCCCTGACAGGGGGAGAACTAACTATGGCTACACCTTC
CDR3: CASSFPDRGRTNYGYTF

V: TRBV7-2
D: TRBD1
J: TRBJ1-6
size: NA
DNA: TGTGCCAGCAGCCACAGGGACAGGGGGCCTTATTCACCCCTCCACTTT
CDR3: CASSHRDRGPYSPLHF

V: TRBV6-2/TRBV6-3
D: TRBD2
J: TRBJ2-1
size: NA
DNA: TGTGCCAGCACCCCCCTGGGGACTAGCGGGGGGACCCTCTACAATGAGCAGTTCTTC
CDR3: CASTPLGTSGGTLYNEQFF

V: TRBV4-3
D: NA
J: TRBJ2-3
size: few
DNA: TGCGCCAGCAGCCAAGGCCCATGGGGCAGCAGCACAGATACGCAGTATTTT
CDR3: CASSQGPWGSSTDTQYF

V: TRBV4-1
D: NA
J: TRBJ2-7
size: few
DNA: TGCGCCAGCAGCCAAGATTTAGGGGCAGGATCCTACGAGCAGTACTTC
CDR3: CASSQDLGAGSYEQYF

V: TRBV10-3
D: NA
J: TRBJ1-1
size: few
DNA: TGTGCCATCAGGCAGAACACAGGTGAAGCTTTCTTT
CDR3: CAIRQNTGEAFF

V: TRBV7-9
D: TRBD1
J: TRBJ2-7
size: medium-sized
DNA: TGTGCCAGCAGCCCAGGGACAGGGACAACTTTTAACGAGCAGTACTTC
CDR3: CASSPGTGTTFNEQYF

V: TRBV7-3
D: TRBD1
J: TRBJ2-7
size: NA
DNA: TGTGCCAGCAGCTCGACAGGGGGTTTGGACGAGCAGTACTTC
CDR3: CASSSTGGLDEQYF

V: TRBV10-2
D: TRBD1
J: TRBJ2-5
size: few
DNA: TGCGCCAGCAGTGAACAGGGGGCGTCGGGAGAGACCCAGTACTTC
CDR3: CASSEQGASGETQYF

V: TRBV27
D: NA
J: TRBJ1-4
size: few
DNA: TGTGCCAGCAGTTTATACGGACACGGAAGCGAAAAACTGTTTTTT
CDR3: CASSLYGHGSEKLFF

V: TRBV12-3/TRBV12-4
D: NA
J: TRBJ1-1
size: few
DNA: TGTGCCAGCAGTTTCGGGCTTGAAGCTTTCTTT
CDR3: CASSFGLEAFF

V: TRBV12-3/TRBV12-4
D: NA
J: TRBJ1-2
size: many
DNA: TGTGCCAGCGGACCCTCCGACTATGGCTACACCTTC
CDR3: CASGPSDYGYTF

V: TRBV7-2
D: NA
J: TRBJ2-1
size: few
DNA: TGTGCCAGCAGCCCCCCTGGGGGGGGGCTCGACAATGAGCAGTTCTTC
CDR3: CASSPPGGGLDNEQFF

V: TRBV12-3/TRBV12-4
D: TRBD2
J: TRBJ2-3
size: few
DNA: TGTGCCAGCAGCTCTCTGGGAGGGTCAGATACGCAGTATTTT
CDR3: CASSSLGGSDTQYF

V: TRBV6-2/TRBV6-3
D: NA
J: TRBJ2-7
size: few
DNA: TGTGCCAGCAGTTACGGGACGGTGACCTACGAGCAGTACTTC
CDR3: CASSYGTVTYEQYF

V: TRBV12-5
D: NA
J: TRBJ1-3
size: NA
DNA: TGTGCTAGTGGGGGACACTCTGGAAACACCATATATTTT
CDR3: CASGGHSGNTIYF

V: TRBV7-9
D: NA
J: TRBJ1-1
size: few
DNA: TGTGCCAGCGCCGGAGGGGATGAAGCTTTCTTT
CDR3: CASAGGDEAFF

V: TRBV12-3/TRBV12-4
D: NA
J: TRBJ2-7
size: few
DNA: TGTGCCAGCAGTTTCCGGGACACCCCCTACGAGCAGTACTTC
CDR3: CASSFRDTPYEQYF

V: TRBV7-9
D: NA
J: TRBJ1-1
size: NA
DNA: TGTGCCAGCAGCTTAGGCGGAGGATTTGAAGCTTTCTTT
CDR3: CASSLGGGFEAFF

V: TRBV7-6
D: NA
J: TRBJ2-2
size: few
DNA: TGTGCTAGCAGTGGAAACGCGAACACCGGGGAGCTGTTTTTT
CDR3: CASSGNANTGELFF

V: TRBV7-2
D: NA
J: TRBJ1-1
size: NA
DNA: TGTGCCAGCAGCTGGCGTACAGGGATTGTCACTGAAGCTTTCTTT
CDR3: CASSWRTGIVTEAFF

V: TRBV7-9
D: TRBD1
J: TRBJ2-6
size: few
DNA: TGTGCCAGCAGCTCCCCTCGGACAGGGTCCGACTCTGGGGCCAACGTCCTGACTTTC
CDR3: CASSSPRTGSDSGANVLTF

V: TRBV28
D: NA
J: TRBJ1-1
size: few
DNA: TGTGCCAGCACGGGACATTTAGGAGCTTTCTTT
CDR3: CASTGHLGAFF

V: TRBV7-8
D: TRBD2
J: TRBJ2-1
size: NA
DNA: TGTGCCAGCAGCTTTAGCGGGGGGGTGAATGAGCAGTTCTTC
CDR3: CASSFSGGVNEQFF

V: TRBV4-3
D: NA
J: TRBJ2-3
size: few
DNA: TGCGCCAGCAGCCAATTGGCGGCAGATACGCAGTATTTT
CDR3: CASSQLAADTQYF

V: TRBV27
D: TRBD1
J: TRBJ2-7
size: NA
DNA: TGTGCCAGCAGTAGCCGGACAGGGGAATTATACGAGCAGTACTTC
CDR3: CASSSRTGELYEQYF

V: TRBV7-8
D: TRBD2
J: TRBJ2-5
size: NA
DNA: TGTGCCAGCAGCCACCGACTAGCTGAAGAGACCCAGTACTTC
CDR3: CASSHRLAEETQYF

V: TRBV12-3/TRBV12-4
D: TRBD1
J: TRBJ2-6
size: few
DNA: TGTGCCAGCAGTTTAACAGGGGAAGTCGCTGGGGCCAACGTCCTGACTTTC
CDR3: CASSLTGEVAGANVLTF